Reported below is one T cell receptor (beta chain). Sequencing was performed with immunoSEQ multiplex PCR; in TCRdb, only in-frame clones are kept and a portion is missing. This table holds around 56,000 clones, less than 85% found once. The sample comes from a study of blood T cell repertoires in COVID-19. V dropped 5 bases and J dropped 0 bases, with 11 bases sitting between them. This CDR3 comprises 15 residues. CDR1 and CDR2 (germline): SGHRS, YFSETQ. The chain couples TRBV5-1 to TRBJ1-4; TRBD1 might be the D (5 bases). What was sequenced was peripheral blood. The sequence was obtained from a woman between 50 and 59 years old with active or convalescent COVID-19. The CDR3 reads CASRFDRATNEKLFF. The CDR3, as DNA: TGCGCCAGCAGGTTTGACAGAGCAACTAATGAAAAACTGTTTTTT.